Listed below are T cell receptor beta chains from one sample, sequenced in a study of STAT5B mutations in CD4+ large granular lymphocyte leukemia. Assay: immunoSEQ multiplex PCR; the TCRdb copy retains only in-frame clones and omits some. The sample has tens of thousands of clones, 72% seen once. The sample comprised CD4+ T cells from blood buffy coats. The receptors were sampled from a human donor in good health. CDR3s include the opening cysteine and the closing phenylalanine or tryptophan. The D gene is left open where the match is weak. Size is stated for part of the rows, as once, few or many counts, or as a class when the clone is expanded.

d_gene	v_gene	j_gene	abundance	CDR3aa	CDR3nt
TRBD1	TRBV7-6	TRBJ1-4	NA	CASRLPKQGCEKLFF	TGTGCCAGCAGGCTCCCGAAACAGGGGTGTGAAAAACTGTTTTTT
NA	TRBV15	TRBJ1-2	NA	CATSRSQWVGGYTF	TGTGCCACCAGCAGGTCCCAATGGGTAGGGGGCTACACCTTC
TRBD2	TRBV7-9	TRBJ2-7	few	CASSLVGGGAYEQYF	TGTGCCAGCAGCTTAGTTGGCGGGGGAGCGTACGAGCAGTACTTC
NA	TRBV5-6	TRBJ1-5	few	CASSLGGWSNQPQHF	TGTGCCAGCAGCTTAGGGGGTTGGAGCAATCAGCCCCAGCATTTT
NA	TRBV6-4	TRBJ2-1	NA	CASSAGDPYNEQFF	TGTGCCAGCAGCGCAGGGGACCCCTACAATGAGCAGTTCTTC
NA	TRBV18	TRBJ2-5	NA	CASSPGGSGQETQYF	TGTGCCAGCTCACCGGGAGGATCGGGCCAAGAGACCCAGTACTTC
NA	TRBV18	TRBJ1-3	few	CASSRSGREPGNTIYF	TGTGCCAGCTCACGGTCTGGGAGGGAGCCCGGAAACACCATATATTTT
TRBD1	TRBV15	TRBJ1-2	NA	CATSTLGQGWYGYTF	TGTGCCACCAGCACCCTGGGACAGGGCTGGTATGGCTACACCTTC
NA	TRBV5-4	TRBJ1-1	once	CASSFGQNTEAFF	TGTGCCAGCAGCTTTGGGCAGAACACTGAAGCTTTCTTT
NA	TRBV15	TRBJ2-7	NA	CATSRDAGFDEQYF	TGTGCCACCAGCAGAGATGCAGGGTTTGACGAGCAGTACTTC
NA	TRBV5-4	TRBJ1-1	NA	CASSLPQVGTEAFF	TGTGCCAGCAGCTTGCCACAGGTGGGGACTGAAGCTTTCTTT
NA	TRBV5-6	TRBJ2-5	NA	CASSLYSLARTKETQYF	TGTGCCAGCAGCTTGTATTCCTTGGCTAGAACAAAAGAGACCCAGTACTTC
NA	TRBV5-1	TRBJ2-7	once	CASSPTAGSYEQYF	TGCGCCAGCAGCCCAACCGCGGGCTCCTACGAGCAGTACTTC
TRBD1	TRBV5-1	TRBJ2-5	NA	CASSLATGGLGETQYF	TGCGCCAGCAGCTTGGCTACAGGGGGCCTAGGGGAGACCCAGTACTTC
NA	TRBV7-6	TRBJ2-7	few	CASSSGSPEQYF	TGTGCCAGCAGCTCGGGTAGCCCAGAGCAGTACTTC
NA	TRBV14	TRBJ2-7	NA	CASSQPSGRIDSYEQYF	TGTGCCAGCAGCCAACCTTCGGGTAGGATCGACTCCTACGAGCAGTACTTC
TRBD2	TRBV7-2	TRBJ2-3	NA	CASSLARGSGGDTQYF	TGTGCCAGCAGCTTAGCGCGGGGTAGCGGGGGGGATACGCAGTATTTT
TRBD1	TRBV23-1	TRBJ1-4	once	CASPGTGDEKLFF	TGCGCCAGCCCCGGGACAGGGGATGAAAAACTGTTTTTT
TRBD1	TRBV7-2	TRBJ1-5	few	CASSFRGQVQPQHF	TGTGCCAGCAGCTTCAGGGGGCAGGTTCAGCCCCAGCATTTT
NA	TRBV2	TRBJ1-1	NA	CASRPRGPNTEAFF	TGTGCCAGCAGACCGAGGGGACCGAACACTGAAGCTTTCTTT